Described below is a single T cell receptor (beta chain) sequence and its context. Its target is not known. These data originate in a study of identical twins. The study, taken as a whole, reports: Fewer insertions characterized abundant cord blood beta clonotypes, whereas memory repertoires showed none. There is a chance that invariant MAIT and iNKT cells partially muddied zero-insertion analyses.

Germline V CDR1 and CDR2: SEHNR, FQNEAQ (reference sequence). V lost 2 bases to trimming and J lost 8 bases; unmatched junction nucleotides: 4. The CDR3 is 13 amino acids. A universal primer binding site was introduced by template switching. The final cDNA contained unique molecular identifiers. Each CDR3 protein is one row after TCRdb ran MiXCR on the 5' RACE reads. The table has 1.5 million to 2 million distinct CDR3 sequences, about 32% seen once. Specimen: cord blood. The chain uses TRBV7-9 and TRBJ1-2, with 8 bases identical to TRBD1. The sequence was obtained from a newborn girl in good health. This chain's CDR3 is CASSLITGGGYTF. Here the CDR3 DNA reads TGTGCCAGCAGCTTAATTACAGGGGGAGGCTACACCTTC.